This T cell receptor beta chain came from a study of cytomegalovirus exposure and HLA in healthy donors. Across the whole study: The Caucasian-associated ancestry cluster contained around four fifths of the roughly 400 genotyped donors.

This clone has just a few counts. In germline, CDR1 is SEHNR, CDR2 FQNEAQ (reference sequence). Germline trimming cut 5 bases from V and 5 bases from J; bases unmatched to any gene: 3. The CDR3 is 14 residues long. The PCR ran on 60 Vbeta and 13 Jbeta primers. Generated by immunoSEQ multiplex PCR, the TCRdb table keeps only in-frame clones and is missing some. The sample holds around 200,000 clones, 80% seen once. The specimen was PBMCs. The rearrangement joins TRBV7-9 to TRBJ1-4; 9 bases are shared with TRBD1. The origin of this receptor is a boy aged 5-17 years in good health and CMV-seronegative. The CDR3 DNA reads as TGTGCCAGCAGCGCGGACAGGGGAAATGAAAAACTGTTTTTT. Its protein product is CASSADRGNEKLFF.